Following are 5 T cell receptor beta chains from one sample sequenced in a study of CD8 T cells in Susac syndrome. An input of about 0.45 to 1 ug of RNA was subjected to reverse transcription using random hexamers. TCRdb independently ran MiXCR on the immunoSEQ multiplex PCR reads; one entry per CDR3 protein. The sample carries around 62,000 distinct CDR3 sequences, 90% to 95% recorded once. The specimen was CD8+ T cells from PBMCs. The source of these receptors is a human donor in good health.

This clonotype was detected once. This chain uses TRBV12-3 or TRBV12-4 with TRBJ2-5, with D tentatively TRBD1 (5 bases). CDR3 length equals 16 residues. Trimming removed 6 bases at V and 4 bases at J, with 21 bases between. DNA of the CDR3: TGTGCCAGCAGCCTTACCTCAGGGCCCACCGGAGAGACCCAGTACTTC. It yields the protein CASSLTSGPTGETQYF.

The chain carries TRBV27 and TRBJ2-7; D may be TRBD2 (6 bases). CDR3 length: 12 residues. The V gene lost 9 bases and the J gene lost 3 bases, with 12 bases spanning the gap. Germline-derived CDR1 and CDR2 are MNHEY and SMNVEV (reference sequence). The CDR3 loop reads CASHGGSYEQYF. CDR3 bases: TGTGCCAGTCATGGGGGGAGCTACGAGCAGTACTTC.

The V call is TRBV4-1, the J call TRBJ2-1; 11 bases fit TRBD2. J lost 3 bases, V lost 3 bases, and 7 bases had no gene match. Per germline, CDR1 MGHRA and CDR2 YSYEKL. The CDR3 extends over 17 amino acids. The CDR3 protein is CASSQVSGGDLYNEQFF. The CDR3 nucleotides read TGCGCCAGCAGCCAGGTTAGCGGGGGGGACCTCTACAATGAGCAGTTCTTC.

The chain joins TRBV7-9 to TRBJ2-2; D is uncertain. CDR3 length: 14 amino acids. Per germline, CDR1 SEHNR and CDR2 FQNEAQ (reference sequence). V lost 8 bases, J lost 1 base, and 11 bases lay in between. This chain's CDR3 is CASYLWGNTGELFF. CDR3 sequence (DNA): TGTGCCAGCTACCTTTGGGGGAACACCGGGGAGCTGTTTTTT.

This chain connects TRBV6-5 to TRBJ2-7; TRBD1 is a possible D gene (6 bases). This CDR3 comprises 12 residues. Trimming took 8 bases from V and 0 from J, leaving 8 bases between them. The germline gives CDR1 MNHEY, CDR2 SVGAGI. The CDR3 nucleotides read TGTGCCAGCCTGGGGGCCTCCTACGAGCAGTACTTC. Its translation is CASLGASYEQYF.